The 23 T cell receptor beta chains given below trace back to one sample, sequenced in a study of blood T cells in healthy people across ages. A second PCR, run for roughly 7 to 11 cycles, used a sample-barcoded 5' primer plus a J-beta primer mix. MiXCR, run by TCRdb on the 5' RACE reads, gives a single entry per CDR3 protein. This sample has around 990,000 distinct CDR3 sequences; about 25% occur once, and the top ten carry approximately 0.79%. The same sample was also studied in work on T cells of mothers and their children.

Material: blood. The receptor source for this set is a girl aged 2-10 years in good health.

The chain joins TRBV12-5 to TRBJ1-1; TRBD1 matches at 7 bases. V dropped 4 bases and J dropped 4; count of bases not matched to a gene: 3. The CDR3 sequence is 13 residues long. Germline V gene data show CDR1 as LGHNT and CDR2 as FRNRAP. CDR3 in DNA: TGTGCTAGTGGTTCCCCAGGGGGCACTGAAGCTTTCTTT. Residues: CASGSPGGTEAFF.

This chain uses TRBV28 with TRBJ2-5, with D possibly being TRBD2 (6 bases). Germline CDR1 MDHEN, CDR2 SYDVKM. The CDR3 covers 13 residues. V lost 10 bases and J lost 12, with 24 bases in between. The CDR3 DNA sequence: TGTGCCACCCGACAACGACTAGTCTCTGGGGAGTACTTC. Encoded protein: CATRQRLVSGEYF.

The chain recombines TRBV7-2 with TRBJ2-1; 8 bases align to TRBD2. CDR1 and CDR2 (germline): SGHTA, FQGNSA. Germline trimming cut 5 bases from V and 5 bases from J; bases unmatched to any gene: 14. The CDR3 length is 17 residues. CDR3 DNA: TGTGCCAGCAGCCCCCTTATCCTAGCGGGCCTTAACAATGAGCAGTTCTTC. Translation gives CASSPLILAGLNNEQFF. Together with reference TRBV7-2 and TRBJ2-1, the CDR3 gives the full variable domain: GAGVSQSPSNKVTEKGKDVELRCDPISGHTALYWYRQSLGQGLEFLIYFQGNSAPDKSGLPSDRFSAERTGGSVSTLTIQRTQQEDSAVYLCASSPLILAGLNNEQFFGPGTRLTVL.

The table lists this clonotype with a few counts. The chain joins TRBV5-1 to TRBJ1-4; 8 bases map to TRBD1. Per germline, CDR1 SGHRS and CDR2 YFSETQ. The CDR3 loop spans 14 amino acids. V trimming: 2 bases; J trimming: 5 bases; junction bases outside the gene matches: 2. The CDR3 sequence: CASSFRGPNEKLFF. CDR3 nucleotide sequence: TGCGCCAGCAGCTTCAGGGGGCCGAATGAAAAACTGTTTTTT.

The genes are TRBV6-5 and TRBJ2-5; 12 positions agree with TRBD2. This CDR3 is 15 amino acids long. The V segment lost 6 bases and the J segment 5 bases; nucleotides outside the gene matches: 7. Germline-derived CDR1 and CDR2 are MNHEY and SVGAGI. The chain's CDR3 is CASSTSGGRWETQYF. Here the CDR3 DNA reads TGTGCCAGCAGCACTAGCGGGGGGCGCTGGGAGACCCAGTACTTC.

The rearrangement uses TRBV13 and TRBJ2-7, with D tentatively TRBD2 (6 bases). CDR3 length: 11 residues. The V end lost 4 bases, the J end lost 11 bases, and 12 bases lay between the germline ends. CDR1 and CDR2 from the germline V gene are PRHDT and FYEKMQ (reference sequence). CDR3 DNA sequence: TGTGCCAGCAGCTCGGAGGGTCGAGAGTACTTC. Encoded protein: CASSSEGREYF.

This chain links TRBV7-9 with TRBJ2-1; D not certain. The DNA end is a closer match to TRBJ2-7, so the J assignment may be wrong. The CDR3 contains 14 residues. Germline CDR1 and CDR2: SEHNR and FQNEAQ (reference sequence). The CDR3 here is CASSKTDLLDEQYF. The DNA of the CDR3 is TGTGCCAGCAGCAAAACCGACTTGTTGGACGAGCAGTACTTC.

A note on this clonotype: Sequence at one end of the junction differs from germline and may be a read error. V is TRBV7-3 and J is TRBJ2-3; possible D gene TRBD1, 7 bases. This CDR3 is built from 14 residues. In germline, CDR1 is SGHTA, CDR2 FQGTGA. CDR3: CANSPGGGPDTQYF. The CDR3, as DNA: TGTGCCAACAGCCCAGGAGGGGGCCCAGATACGCAGTATTTT.

The gene calls are TRBV29-1 and TRBJ1-1; unclear D gene. Per the germline V gene, CDR1 is SQVTM and CDR2 is ANQGSEA. The CDR3 loop spans 12 amino acids. V was cut by 6 bases and J by 3 bases, with 11 bases left in between. The CDR3 sequence: CSVRETYTEAFF. The CDR3 coding sequence is TGCAGCGTCCGGGAGACCTACACTGAAGCTTTCTTT.

The chain employs TRBV12-3 or TRBV12-4 and TRBJ2-3, with TRBD1 matching 10 bases. The CDR3 is 14 residues long. With 6 bases clipped from V and 7 bases from J, the junction kept 7 bases outside the gene matches. The CDR3 nucleotides read TGTGCCAGCAGGTGGGGACAGGGGAGGCATACGCAGTATTTT. This translates into CASRWGQGRHTQYF.

Ten or more counts support this clonotype. The rearrangement uses TRBV9 and TRBJ2-1, with D uncertain. Trimming stripped 3 bases from V and 4 bases from J, with 8 bases between. Per the germline V gene, CDR1 is SGDLS and CDR2 is YYNGEE. The CDR3 consists of 13 residues. CDR3: CASSDSSYNEQFF. CDR3 nucleotide sequence: TGTGCCAGCAGCGACTCCTCATACAATGAGCAGTTCTTC.

The rearrangement joins TRBV14 to TRBJ2-3; no clear D. Trimming left V 2 bases short and J 1 base short, with 7 bases between. Germline V CDR1 and CDR2: SGHDN, FVKESK. The CDR3 sequence is 14 residues long. CDR3 protein: CASSQFFGTDTQYF. The DNA of the CDR3 is TGTGCCAGCAGCCAATTCTTTGGCACAGATACGCAGTATTTT. The full variable domain, completed using reference TRBV14 and TRBJ2-3, is EAGVTQFPSHSVIEKGQTVTLRCDPISGHDNLYWYRRVMGKEIKFLLHFVKESKQDESGMPNNRFLAERTGGTYSTLKVQPAELEDSGVYFCASSQFFGTDTQYFGPGTRLTVL.

CDR3 DNA: TGTGCCAGCAGTCAGGGACAGGGCAAACTGTTTTTT. It codes for CASSQGQGKLFF. The chain uses TRBV6-5 and TRBJ1-4, with TRBD1 matching 9 bases. J gave up 11 bases and V 5 bases, and 3 bases lay outside the gene matches. Germline-derived CDR1 and CDR2 are MNHEY and SVGAGI. The CDR3 runs 12 residues.

V and J are TRBV29-1 and TRBJ2-4, with unresolved D. The germline V and J ends were trimmed by 8 bases and 6 bases, with 2 bases remaining between them. Germline-derived CDR1 and CDR2 are SQVTM and ANQGSEA. The CDR3 is 8 amino acids. The CDR3 sequence is CSPNIQYF. Written as DNA, the CDR3 is TGCAGCCCAAACATTCAGTACTTC.

The chain joins TRBV20-1 to TRBJ1-1, with D possibly TRBD1 on 6 matching bases. From germline, CDR1 is DFQATT and CDR2 SNEGSKA (reference sequence). This CDR3 comprises 13 residues. The V gene lost 5 bases and the J gene lost 6 bases, with 16 bases spanning the gap. This CDR3 reads CSAHKEQGAEAFF. Written as DNA, the CDR3 is TGCAGTGCTCATAAAGAACAGGGCGCTGAAGCTTTCTTT.

V usage is TRBV6-5 and J usage is TRBJ2-5; D uncertain. The J call may be wrong; the DNA end is better matched by TRBJ2-7. Per germline, CDR1 MNHEY and CDR2 SVGAGI. The CDR3 spans 15 residues. The CDR3 loop reads CASSSRLDGAYEQYF. CDR3 sequence (DNA): TGTGCCAGCAGTTCGAGACTCGACGGCGCCTACGAGCAGTACTTC.

This clonotype was seen a few times. The rearrangement links TRBV20-1 to TRBJ2-5; D is perhaps TRBD1 or TRBD2 (5 bases each). The DNA end lines up better with TRBJ2-7; the J call may be wrong. CDR1 is DFQATT and CDR2 is SNEGSKA in the germline V gene (reference sequence). The CDR3 sequence is 15 residues long. CDR3 amino acids: CSATFPGRLFYEQYF. CDR3 in DNA: TGCAGTGCTACCTTTCCGGGACGGTTATTTTACGAGCAGTACTTC.

This chain links TRBV20-1 with TRBJ2-1; D not resolved. The CDR3 length is 14 residues. Trimming left V 3 bases short and J 0 bases short, with 9 bases between. The germline CDR1 and CDR2 sequences are DFQATT and SNEGSKA (reference sequence). The CDR3 is CSASFTSSYNEQFF. In nucleotides, the CDR3 is TGCAGTGCTAGCTTTACAAGCTCCTACAATGAGCAGTTCTTC.

V is TRBV27 and J is TRBJ2-1; D possibly matches TRBD1 or TRBD2 (5 bases each). The germline V gene has CDR1 MNHEY and CDR2 SMNVEV (reference sequence). The CDR3 length is 14 residues. V was shortened by 5 bases and J by 5 bases, with 13 bases between the two germline ends. CDR3 protein: CASSRGPWDNEQFF. In nucleotides, the CDR3 is TGTGCCAGCAGTCGGGGACCATGGGACAATGAGCAGTTCTTC.

The chain joins TRBV20-1 to TRBJ2-2, with TRBD2 as a possible D gene (6 bases). This CDR3 has 15 amino acids. Germline-derived CDR1 and CDR2 are DFQATT and SNEGSKA (reference sequence). Trimming stripped 6 bases from V and 3 bases from J, with 17 bases between. The CDR3 DNA reads TGCAGTGCCCCTGGAGGGGCGAAGGACACCGGGGAGCTGTTTTTT. This gives the protein CSAPGGAKDTGELFF.

In its sample, this clonotype was seen a few times. This rearrangement joins TRBV7-3 to TRBJ2-7; possible D gene TRBD1, 6 bases. CDR3 length: 13 residues. V gave up 2 bases and J gave up 6 bases, with 11 bases separating them. Germline-derived CDR1 and CDR2 are SGHTA and FQGTGA. CDR3 coding DNA: TGTGCCAGCAGCTTAGTAGGGGACATCGAGCAGTACTTC. Protein sequence: CASSLVGDIEQYF.

This chain links TRBV7-2 with TRBJ2-5; weak D call: TRBD2 (5 bases). Germline V lookup: CDR1 SGHTA, CDR2 FQGNSA. The CDR3 has 12 residues. Trimming cost V 4 bases and J 7 bases, with 10 bases left between them. This chain's CDR3 is CASSWELGTQYF. The CDR3 region has the DNA TGTGCCAGCAGCTGGGAGTTAGGGACCCAGTACTTC.

This clonotype was counted between two and nine times. V gene TRBV7-9 combines with J gene TRBJ2-5; D uncertain. CDR1 SEHNR and CDR2 FQNEAQ come from the germline V gene (reference sequence). V was clipped by 7 bases and J by 1 base, with 19 bases between them. This CDR3 contains 16 residues. CDR3 protein: CASTLLQSTIQETQYF. For the CDR3, the DNA is TGTGCCAGCACCCTGTTACAGTCCACGATCCAAGAGACCCAGTACTTC.